This TCR beta chain was identified in a study of blood T cell repertoires in COVID-19 (dated by TCRdb to the early 2020s). Describing the broader study: The collaborator samples originated in the United States, Italy and Spain and spanned the acute and convalescent phases of COVID-19. The material from the prospective study consisted of cDNA or gDNA derived from T cells, B-cell-depleted T cells, or PBMCs. The dataset comprised deeply sampled blood TCRbeta repertoires from subjects exposed to, actively infected with, or recovered from COVID-19. The repertoires were released in a freely available public database meant as a resource for research on the immune response to SARS-CoV-2. The samples were drawn from two sources: the first 160 participants of the ongoing ImmuneRACE study, and over 950 subjects contributed by 6 global collaborators. A de-identified subject ID, COVID-19 status, age in years and sex were almost always included in the sample metadata. HLA class I and class II types, where available, came from metadata supplied by the sample provider rather than from assay-based typing.

Overall study outcomes, separate from this receptor: The amount of clinical and demographic metadata varied by source and participant and was provided uncurated.

Collaborating institutions collected whole blood in K2EDTA tubes following their own protocols. For TCRbeta analysis, collaborators shipped samples as frozen whole blood, isolated PBMCs, or DNA extracted from either of those sample types. On this clone: Its antigen target is currently unknown. Base qualities are not at hand, and no much larger clone is one base apart.

TCRbeta CDR3 regions were amplified from genomic DNA using the immunoSEQ Assay, a bias-controlled multiplex PCR. The study's own analysis went as follows. Within the assay, amplification of reference gene primers was used to estimate how many nucleated cells each sample contained. To quantify the absolute abundance of each unique TCRbeta CDR3 rearrangement, sequence reads were collapsed and filtered. Productive Simpson clonality was computed per sample as the square root of Simpson's diversity index over productive rearrangements. Imported from immuneACCESS, the table was reduced by TCRdb to in-frame sequences with V and J called. These copies leave out some clones; in studies compared against another copy, an unresolved V gene accounts for under half, and the cause of the remainder is not known. V and J calls and clone size are those listed in that table; D and trimming were worked out from the DNA. This sample holds hundreds of thousands of clones; about 79% were observed only once. Clones ranked in the top ten supply over 8% of the sample.

The receptor comes from a woman aged 80 or older with acute or convalescent COVID-19. The source material was peripheral blood.

For the CDR3, the sequence is CASSPSTGILTEAFF. The nucleotide sequence reads as follows: TGTGCCAGCAGCCCATCGACAGGAATTTTGACTGAAGCTTTCTTT. The rearrangement joined TRBV7-9 to TRBJ1-1, and possibly TRBD1, on 6 matching bases. At the junction V is shortened by 5 bases and J by 5 bases, with 18 bases in between. CDR1 and CDR2, looked up from the germline V gene (reference sequence), are SEHNR and FQNEAQ. Including cysteine and phenylalanine, the CDR3 has 15 amino acids. The kept DNA is CDR3 alone, 45 bases in frame from the first base.